Listed below are T cell receptor beta chains from one sample, sequenced in a study of identical twins' blood T cells. TCRdb used MiXCR to reprocess the 5' RACE reads, holding one entry per CDR3 protein. The sample consists of fewer than 450,000 distinct CDR3 sequences, about 28% of them appearing once. Sequenced sample: PBMCs. The receptor source for this set is a woman aged 18-49 years in good health. CDR3s include the opening cysteine and the closing phenylalanine or tryptophan. The D gene is left open where the match is weak. A row's size may be missing; if present it is once, few, many or a size class.

V	size	J	D	CDR3	DNA
TRBV4-1	once	TRBJ2-2	TRBD2	CASSQVLAGINTGELFF	TGCGCCAGCAGCCAAGTACTAGCGGGGATTAACACCGGGGAGCTGTTTTTT
TRBV20-1	NA	TRBJ2-2	TRBD1	CSAKQGVGELFF	TGCAGTGCTAAACAGGGGGTCGGGGAGCTGTTTTTT
TRBV24-1	few	TRBJ2-2	NA	CATSGNTGELFF	TGTGCCACCAGTGGCAACACCGGGGAGCTGTTTTTT
TRBV19	NA	TRBJ2-1	NA	CASKGMYNEQFF	TGTGCCAGTAAGGGTATGTACAATGAGCAGTTCTTC
TRBV9	many	TRBJ2-2	NA	CASSVVAGELFF	TGTGCCAGCAGCGTAGTTGCCGGGGAGCTGTTTTTT
TRBV5-1	NA	TRBJ2-1	NA	CASSLAQAYNEQFF	TGCGCCAGCAGCTTGGCGCAAGCCTACAATGAGCAGTTCTTC
TRBV3-1	many	TRBJ2-2	NA	CASSQDSLAWRELFF	TGTGCCAGCAGCCAAGATTCCCTAGCGTGGAGGGAGCTGTTTTTT
TRBV10-1	few	TRBJ1-2	TRBD1	CASSEGSDRAGYTF	TGCGCCAGCAGTGAGGGTTCCGACAGGGCCGGCTACACCTTC
TRBV6-6	NA	TRBJ1-1	NA	CASRDFFTNTEAFF	TGTGCCAGCAGGGACTTTTTCACGAACACTGAAGCTTTCTTT
TRBV12-3/TRBV12-4	NA	TRBJ2-2	NA	CASSFQGNTVELFF	TGTGCCAGCAGTTTCCAGGGGAACACCGTGGAGCTGTTTTTT
TRBV27	NA	TRBJ1-6	NA	CTSSKHGRNSPLHF	TGTACCAGCAGTAAACATGGCAGGAATTCACCCCTCCACTTT
TRBV11-2	few	TRBJ2-7	NA	CASSLGSRAYEQYF	TGTGCCAGCAGCTTAGGTAGCAGGGCGTACGAGCAGTACTTC
TRBV20-1	NA	TRBJ1-1	TRBD1	CSASRTGRTEAFF	TGCAGTGCTAGCCGGACAGGGCGCACTGAAGCTTTCTTT